This T cell receptor (beta chain) was profiled in a study of blood T cell repertoires in COVID-19. Profiling relied on immunoSEQ multiplex PCR, and the TCRdb table lists in-frame clones only, not all of them. The data show almost 200,000 clones, more than 80% seen once. The CDR3 runs to 13 residues. Germline CDR1 is SEHNR and CDR2 is FQNEAQ (reference sequence). The V end lost 6 bases, the J end lost 3 bases, and 9 bases lay between the germline ends. Cohort assignment relied on participant-reported clinical history. Donors in Cohort 3 who had recovered were those with two negative PCRs, healthcare professional clearance, or resolution of their symptoms.

Sequences were obtained from PBMCs or T cells enriched from blood (not recorded which). This receptor was taken from a woman aged 18 to 35 who had recovered from COVID-19. The V gene is TRBV7-9, the J gene TRBJ1-3, with D perhaps TRBD1 (6 bases). The CDR3 spells CASRTGFGNTIYF. In DNA, the CDR3 is TGTGCCAGCAGAACAGGGTTTGGAAACACCATATATTTT.